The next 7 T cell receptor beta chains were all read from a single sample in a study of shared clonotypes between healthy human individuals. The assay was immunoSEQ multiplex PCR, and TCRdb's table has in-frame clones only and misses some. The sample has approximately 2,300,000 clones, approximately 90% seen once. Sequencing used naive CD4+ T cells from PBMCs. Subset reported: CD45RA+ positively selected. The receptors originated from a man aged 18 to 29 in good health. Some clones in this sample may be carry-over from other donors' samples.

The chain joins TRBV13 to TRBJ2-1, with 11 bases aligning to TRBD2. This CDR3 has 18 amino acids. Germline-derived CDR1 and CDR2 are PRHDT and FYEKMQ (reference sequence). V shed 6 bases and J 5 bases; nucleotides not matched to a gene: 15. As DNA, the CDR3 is TGTGCCAGCAGGGGGGGACTAGCGGCTTATCCTAGGGACAATGAGCAGTTCTTC. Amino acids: CASRGGLAAYPRDNEQFF. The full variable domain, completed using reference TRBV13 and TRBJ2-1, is AAGVIQSPRHLIKEKRETATLKCYPIPRHDTVYWYQQGPGQDPQFLISFYEKMQSDKGSIPDRFSAQQFSDYHSELNMSSLELGDSALYFCASRGGLAAYPRDNEQFFGPGTRLTVL.

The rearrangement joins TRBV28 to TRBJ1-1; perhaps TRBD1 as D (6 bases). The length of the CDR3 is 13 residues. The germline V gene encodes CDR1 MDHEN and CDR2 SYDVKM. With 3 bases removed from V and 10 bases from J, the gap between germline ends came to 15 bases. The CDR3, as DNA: TGTGCCAGCAGTTTCGGGGGAATAGGGGGAGCTTTCTTT. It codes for CASSFGGIGGAFF.

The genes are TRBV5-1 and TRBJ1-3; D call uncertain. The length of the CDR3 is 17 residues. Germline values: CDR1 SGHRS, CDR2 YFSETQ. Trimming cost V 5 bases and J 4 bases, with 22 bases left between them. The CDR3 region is CASSLSPSVPRGNTIYF. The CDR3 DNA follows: TGCGCCAGCAGTCTTTCCCCCTCTGTTCCAAGGGGAAACACCATATATTTT. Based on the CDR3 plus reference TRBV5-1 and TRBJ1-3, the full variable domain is KAGVTQTPRYLIKTRGQQVTLSCSPISGHRSVSWYQQTPGQGLQFLFEYFSETQRNKGNFPGRFSGRQFSNSRSEMNVSTLELGDSALYLCASSLSPSVPRGNTIYFGEGSWLTVV.

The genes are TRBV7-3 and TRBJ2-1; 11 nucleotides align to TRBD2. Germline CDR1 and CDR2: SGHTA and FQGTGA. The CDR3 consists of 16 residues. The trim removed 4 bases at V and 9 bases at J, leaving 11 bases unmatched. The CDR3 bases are TGTGCCAGCAGCTCCACCGGGACTAGCGGTCCCCTTGAGCAGTTCTTC. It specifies CASSSTGTSGPLEQFF.

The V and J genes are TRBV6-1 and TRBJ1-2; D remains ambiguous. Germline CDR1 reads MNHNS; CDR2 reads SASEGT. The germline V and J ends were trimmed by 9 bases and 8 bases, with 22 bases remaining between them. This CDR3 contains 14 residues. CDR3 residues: CASLPSSSNGGYTF. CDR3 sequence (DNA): TGTGCCAGTCTCCCCTCTTCCAGTAATGGGGGCTACACCTTC.

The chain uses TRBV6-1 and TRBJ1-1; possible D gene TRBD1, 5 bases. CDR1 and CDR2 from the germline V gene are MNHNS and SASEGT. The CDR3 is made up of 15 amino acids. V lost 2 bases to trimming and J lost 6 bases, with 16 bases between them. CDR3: CASSETQGGGAEAFF. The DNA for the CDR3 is TGTGCCAGCAGTGAAACCCAGGGTGGAGGGGCTGAAGCTTTCTTT.

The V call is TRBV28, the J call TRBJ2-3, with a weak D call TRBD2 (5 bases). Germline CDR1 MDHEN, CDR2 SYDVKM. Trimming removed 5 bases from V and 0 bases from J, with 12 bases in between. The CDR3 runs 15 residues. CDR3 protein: CASSPPRTSTDTQYF. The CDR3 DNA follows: TGTGCCAGCAGTCCCCCCCGGACTAGCACAGATACGCAGTATTTT.